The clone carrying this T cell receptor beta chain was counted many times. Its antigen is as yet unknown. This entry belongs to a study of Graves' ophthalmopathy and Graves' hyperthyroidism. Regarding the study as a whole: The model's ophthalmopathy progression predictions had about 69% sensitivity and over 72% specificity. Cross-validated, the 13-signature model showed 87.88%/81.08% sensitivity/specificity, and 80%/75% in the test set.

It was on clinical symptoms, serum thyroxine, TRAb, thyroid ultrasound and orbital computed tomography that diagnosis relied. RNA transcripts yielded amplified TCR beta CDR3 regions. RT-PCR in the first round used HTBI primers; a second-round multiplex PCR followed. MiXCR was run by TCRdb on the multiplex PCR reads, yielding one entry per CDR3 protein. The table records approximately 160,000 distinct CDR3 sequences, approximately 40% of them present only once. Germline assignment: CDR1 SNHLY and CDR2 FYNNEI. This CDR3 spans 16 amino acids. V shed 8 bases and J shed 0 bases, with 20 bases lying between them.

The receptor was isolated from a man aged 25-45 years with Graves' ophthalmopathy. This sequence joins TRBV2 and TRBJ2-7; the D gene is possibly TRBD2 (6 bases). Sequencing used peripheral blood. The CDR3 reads CASWGDFGHHSYEQYF. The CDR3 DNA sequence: TGTGCCAGCTGGGGGGATTTCGGACACCACTCCTACGAGCAGTACTTC.